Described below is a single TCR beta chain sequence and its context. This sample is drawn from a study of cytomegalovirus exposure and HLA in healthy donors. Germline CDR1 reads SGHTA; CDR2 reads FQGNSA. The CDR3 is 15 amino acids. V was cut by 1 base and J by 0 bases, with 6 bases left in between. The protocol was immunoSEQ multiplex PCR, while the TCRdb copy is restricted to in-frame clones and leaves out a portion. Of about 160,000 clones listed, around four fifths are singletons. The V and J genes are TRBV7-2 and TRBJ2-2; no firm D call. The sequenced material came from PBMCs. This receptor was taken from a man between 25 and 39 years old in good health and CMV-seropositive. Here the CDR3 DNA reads TGTGCCAGCAGCTTAGTCACAACGAACACCGGGGAGCTGTTTTTT. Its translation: CASSLVTTNTGELFF.